This T cell receptor (beta chain) was sequenced in a study of blood T cell repertoires in COVID-19. This CDR3 region has 13 residues. The germline V gene encodes CDR1 LNHDA and CDR2 SQIVND (reference sequence). The germline V and J ends were trimmed by 7 bases and 2 bases, with 6 bases remaining between them. Sequencing used immunoSEQ multiplex PCR; TCRdb keeps in-frame clones, though not all of them. This sample carries a few hundred thousand clones, 89% of them seen once, and the ten largest clones take about 9.5%. Ages ranged from about 18 to 89 years, with residence in more than 20 US areas. A single count supports this clone.

This clonotype was obtained from a woman aged 35 to 49 who had recovered from COVID-19. The sample taken for sequencing was PBMCs or T cells enriched from blood (not recorded which). The chain uses TRBV19 and TRBJ2-6; D not certain. This chain's CDR3 is CASIPPGANVLTF. CDR3 nucleotides: TGTGCCAGTATCCCTCCTGGGGCCAACGTCCTGACTTTC.